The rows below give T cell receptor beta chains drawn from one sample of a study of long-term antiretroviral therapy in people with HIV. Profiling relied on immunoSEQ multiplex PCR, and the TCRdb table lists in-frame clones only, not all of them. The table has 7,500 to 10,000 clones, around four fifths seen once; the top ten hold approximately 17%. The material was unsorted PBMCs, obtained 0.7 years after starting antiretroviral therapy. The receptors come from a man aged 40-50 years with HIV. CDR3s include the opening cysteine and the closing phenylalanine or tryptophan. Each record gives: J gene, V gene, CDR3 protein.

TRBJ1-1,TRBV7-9,CASTDPGVMNTEAFF
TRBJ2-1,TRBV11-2,CASSSQVVEQFF
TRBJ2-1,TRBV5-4,CASNSWDFEQFF
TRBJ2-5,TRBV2,CASSESTGSHKETQYF
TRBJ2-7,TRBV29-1,CSVEDRRTPEQYF
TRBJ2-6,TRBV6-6,CASSLKSSSGANVLTF
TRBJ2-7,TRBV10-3,CACSHNSYEQYF
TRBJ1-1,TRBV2,CASKLEGLNTEAFF
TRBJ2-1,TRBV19,CASSIDSRAGYNEQFF
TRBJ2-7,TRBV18,CASSLQGRESDEQYF
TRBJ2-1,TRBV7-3,CASSPPGSSYNEQFF
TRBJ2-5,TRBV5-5,CASSLASWETQYF
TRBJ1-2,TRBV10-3,CAIGGGGGVGYTF
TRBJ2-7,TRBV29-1,CSVDTGDYEQYF
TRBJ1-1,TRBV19,CASRTGRSEAFF
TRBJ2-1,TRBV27,CASSIEASSLPNEQFF
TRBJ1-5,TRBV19,CASSHVGASQPQHF
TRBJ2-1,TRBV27,CASSFGTSAYNEQFF
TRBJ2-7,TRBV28,CASSLARGLGEQYF
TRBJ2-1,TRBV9,CASSVGAYNEQFF
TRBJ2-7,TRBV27,CASSFWLNYEQYF
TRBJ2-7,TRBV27,CASSLSWTQEPQYF
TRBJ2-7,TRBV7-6,CASSPALGGRTGHEQYF
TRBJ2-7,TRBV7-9,CASSFSGTVSHEQYF
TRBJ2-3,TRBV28,CASSLGYGTDTQYF
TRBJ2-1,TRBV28,CASSSGGASYNEQFF
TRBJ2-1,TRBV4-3,CASSLRGGSYNEQFF
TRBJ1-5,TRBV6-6,CASSYSSGGHQPQHF